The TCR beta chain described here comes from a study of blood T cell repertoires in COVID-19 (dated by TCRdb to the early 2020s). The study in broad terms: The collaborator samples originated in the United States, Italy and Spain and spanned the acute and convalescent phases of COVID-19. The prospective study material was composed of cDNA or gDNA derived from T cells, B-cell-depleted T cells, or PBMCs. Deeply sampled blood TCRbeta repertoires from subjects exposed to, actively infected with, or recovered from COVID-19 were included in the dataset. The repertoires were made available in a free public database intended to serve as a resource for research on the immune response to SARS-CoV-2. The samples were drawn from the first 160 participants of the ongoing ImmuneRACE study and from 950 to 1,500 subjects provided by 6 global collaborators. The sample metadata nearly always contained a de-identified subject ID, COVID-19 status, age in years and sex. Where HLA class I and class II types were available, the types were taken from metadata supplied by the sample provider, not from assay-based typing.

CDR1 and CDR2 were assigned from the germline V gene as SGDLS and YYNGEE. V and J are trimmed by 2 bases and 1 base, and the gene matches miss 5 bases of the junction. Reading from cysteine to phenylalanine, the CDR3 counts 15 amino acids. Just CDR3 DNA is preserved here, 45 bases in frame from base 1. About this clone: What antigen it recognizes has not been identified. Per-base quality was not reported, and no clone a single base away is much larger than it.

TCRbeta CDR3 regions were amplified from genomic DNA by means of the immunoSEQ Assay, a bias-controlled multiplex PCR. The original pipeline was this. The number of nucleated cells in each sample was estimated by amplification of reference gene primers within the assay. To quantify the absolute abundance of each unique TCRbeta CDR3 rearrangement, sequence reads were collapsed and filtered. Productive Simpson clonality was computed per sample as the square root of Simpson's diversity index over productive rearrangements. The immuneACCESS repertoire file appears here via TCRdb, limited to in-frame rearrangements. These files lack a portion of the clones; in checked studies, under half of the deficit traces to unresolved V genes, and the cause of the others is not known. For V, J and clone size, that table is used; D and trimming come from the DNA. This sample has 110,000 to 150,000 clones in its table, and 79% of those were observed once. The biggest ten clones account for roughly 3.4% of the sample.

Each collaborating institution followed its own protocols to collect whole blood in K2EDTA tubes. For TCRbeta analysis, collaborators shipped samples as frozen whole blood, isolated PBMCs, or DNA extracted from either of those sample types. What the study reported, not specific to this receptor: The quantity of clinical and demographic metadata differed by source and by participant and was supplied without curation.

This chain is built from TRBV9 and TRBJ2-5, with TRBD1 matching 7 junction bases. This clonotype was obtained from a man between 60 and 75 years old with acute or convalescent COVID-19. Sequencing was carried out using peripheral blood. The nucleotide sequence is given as TGTGCCAGCAGCGTTGGGACAGTGGGCCAAGAGACCCAGTACTTC. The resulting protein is CASSVGTVGQETQYF.